This TCR beta chain was profiled in a study of T cells after yellow fever vaccination. Study outcomes and limitations: Abundant clonotypes from the bulk population could get into FACS-sorted repertoires as contaminants. By day 5 rather than day 15, the secondary response had peaked, though it was weaker. Clones that expanded after primary vaccination mostly reappeared after the booster (96% CD4, about 89% CD8).

The germline V gene has CDR1 SGHRS and CDR2 YFSETQ. The CDR3 has 16 residues. The V segment lost 2 bases and the J segment 0 bases; nucleotides outside the gene matches: 5. Template switching by 5'RACE produced TCR cDNA, adding a universal primer site and UMIs. TCRdb ran MiXCR on the 5' RACE reads and lists one entry per CDR3 protein. The sample has 450,000 to 550,000 distinct CDR3 sequences, 20% to 25% seen once. As concerns this clonotype: No antigen is known for it.

The input for sequencing was PBMCs, taken around 3 weeks after the first yellow fever vaccination. V is TRBV5-1 and J is TRBJ2-5, with 9 bases that match TRBD2. The sequence was collected from a man between 18 and 29 years old who received the YFV17D yellow fever vaccine. The CDR3 bases are TGCGCCAGCAGCTTTAGTCTAGCGGGGTACCAAGAGACCCAGTACTTC. Protein: CASSFSLAGYQETQYF.